One and the same sample provided the 20 T cell receptor beta chains below, sequenced in a study of blood T cell repertoires in COVID-19. Clones were sequenced by immunoSEQ multiplex PCR, and TCRdb holds only the in-frame ones, with some missing. The sample contains tens of thousands of clones, around 90% of which appear only once. What was sequenced was peripheral blood. Receptors were obtained from a human donor in a cohort sampled during active COVID-19.

The rearrangement links TRBV27 to TRBJ2-7; 8 nucleotides match TRBD1. The CDR3 has 13 residues. Germline CDR1 reads MNHEY; CDR2 reads SMNVEV (reference sequence). J gave up 2 bases and V 4 bases, and 1 base lay outside the gene matches. The CDR3 here is CASSWGQAYEQYF. The CDR3 bases are TGTGCCAGCAGTTGGGGACAGGCCTACGAGCAGTACTTC.

This sequence joins TRBV5-1 and TRBJ2-1; D is perhaps TRBD1 (6 bases). The V end was cut by 0 bases, the J end by 6 bases, with 13 bases between. Germline-derived CDR1 and CDR2 are SGHRS and YFSETQ. The CDR3 loop spans 15 amino acids. This chain's CDR3 is CASSLVAGVGNEQFF. CDR3 nucleotides: TGCGCCAGCAGCTTGGTGGCAGGGGTCGGCAATGAGCAGTTCTTC.

The genes are TRBV6-1 and TRBJ1-2; D gene uncertain. There are 12 residues in the CDR3. V gave up 3 bases and J gave up 6 bases, with 8 bases separating them. Germline CDR1 and CDR2: MNHNS and SASEGT. CDR3 sequence reads: CASSEWANGYTF. As DNA, the CDR3 is TGTGCCAGCAGTGAGTGGGCAAATGGCTACACCTTC.

This clone showed up just once. This chain joins TRBV6-5 and TRBJ1-2, with TRBD1 as a possible D gene (5 bases). The V gene's germline CDR1 is MNHEY and CDR2 SVGAGI. V dropped 11 bases and J dropped 4 bases, with 17 bases sitting between them. The CDR3 has 13 residues. CDR3 sequence (DNA): TGTGCCGCGGGGGTCGGGCCTAGCTATGGCTACACCTTC. Protein: CAAGVGPSYGYTF.

V gene TRBV19 combines with J gene TRBJ2-1; 9 bases are a match to TRBD1. The CDR3 is made up of 17 amino acids. CDR1 and CDR2 from the germline V gene are LNHDA and SQIVND (reference sequence). The V segment lost 0 bases and the J segment 8 bases; nucleotides outside the gene matches: 11. CDR3 amino acids: CASSIDFEGTGIDEQFF. In DNA form, the CDR3 reads TGTGCCAGTAGTATAGACTTTGAAGGGACAGGGATCGATGAGCAGTTCTTC.

The rearrangement uses TRBV6-1 and TRBJ1-2, with D possibly being TRBD1 (5 bases). Between the trimmed V and J ends, which lost 0 bases and 4 bases, there was a span of 9 bases. CDR1 MNHNS and CDR2 SASEGT come from the germline V gene. The CDR3 spans 14 residues. DNA of the CDR3: TGTGCCAGCAGTGAAGCGTGGGGGGGCTATGGCTACACCTTC. Its protein is CASSEAWGGYGYTF.

V is TRBV6-5 and J is TRBJ1-2; 9 bases fit TRBD1. Germline V CDR1 and CDR2: MNHEY, SVGAGI. The CDR3 spans 16 residues. Germline trimming cut 4 bases from V and 6 bases from J; bases unmatched to any gene: 12. CDR3 bases: TGTGCCAGCAGTTCCCTCCGACAGGGGGTATACCATGGCTACACCTTC. It encodes CASSSLRQGVYHGYTF.

This clone was found once. DNA of the CDR3: TGTGCCAGCAGTTATTGGGGAGGCAATCAGCCCCAGCATTTT. It codes for CASSYWGGNQPQHF. V gene TRBV6-6 combines with J gene TRBJ1-5; D is undetermined. CDR3 length equals 14 residues. Germline CDR1 MNHNY, CDR2 SVGAGI (reference sequence). Trimming took off 3 bases at V and 2 bases at J, with 8 bases between the two ends.

The chain uses TRBV21-1 and TRBJ2-7; the table gives TRBD1 as D, unverified against the DNA. TRBV21-1 is annotated as a pseudogene. The CDR3 is made up of 13 amino acids. The CDR3 bases are TGTGCCACCCTAAGAGGGGGCTCCTACGAGCAGTACTTC. Translated, it gives CATLRGGSYEQYF.

This clone was seen only once. The rearrangement links TRBV3-1 (or the pseudogene TRBV3-2) to TRBJ1-2; 7 bases are a match to TRBD1. V shed 4 bases and J 7 bases; nucleotides not matched to a gene: 9. The CDR3 is 14 amino acids. Germline CDR1 LGHDT, CDR2 YNNKEL (reference sequence). The chain's CDR3 is CASSRTDRAAGYTF. CDR3 in DNA: TGTGCCAGCAGCCGAACCGACAGGGCGGCTGGCTACACCTTC.

The chain is built from TRBV4-1 and TRBJ2-1, with TRBD2 identical over 10 bases. Germline-derived CDR1 and CDR2 are MGHRA and YSYEKL. There are 16 residues in the CDR3. V trimming: 2 bases; J trimming: 4 bases; junction bases outside the gene matches: 5. CDR3 amino acids: CASSQTLAGPYNEQFF. The CDR3 bases are TGCGCCAGCAGCCAAACACTAGCGGGGCCTTACAATGAGCAGTTCTTC.

V usage is TRBV4-2 and J usage is TRBJ2-2; 10 nucleotides agree with TRBD2. CDR1 and CDR2 (germline): LGHNA, YNFKEQ. With V trimmed by 3 bases and J by 0 bases, 4 bases remained unmatched. The CDR3 has 17 residues. CDR3 protein: CASSQVTSGTNTGELFF. The CDR3 nucleotides are TGTGCCAGCAGCCAGGTCACTAGCGGGACGAACACCGGGGAGCTGTTTTTT.

This chain connects TRBV2 to TRBJ1-2, with 7 bases that match TRBD1. The CDR3 contains 13 residues. Germline CDR1 SNHLY, CDR2 FYNNEI. Trimming cost V 11 bases and J 4 bases; bases outside gene matches: 10. The CDR3 nucleotides read TGTGCCGGACATTCTACAGGGGTCTATGGCTACACCTTC. As protein: CAGHSTGVYGYTF.

V gene TRBV11-2 combines with J gene TRBJ2-7; 8 positions agree with TRBD2. Trimming at V came to 2 bases and at J to 3 bases, leaving 15 bases not matched to a gene. The CDR3 is 18 residues long. Germline CDR1 SGHAT, CDR2 FQNNGV. The CDR3 sequence: CASSLRVSGSGSHYEQYF. The CDR3 DNA reads as TGTGCCAGCAGCTTAAGGGTATCGGGGAGCGGGAGTCACTACGAGCAGTACTTC.

The chain joins TRBV7-2 to TRBJ1-2; maybe TRBD1 (6 bases). This CDR3 has 15 residues. The V end lost 4 bases, the J end lost 4 bases, and 16 bases lay between the germline ends. Looked up from germline, CDR1 is SGHTA and CDR2 is FQGNSA. CDR3 sequence reads: CASSSFELDSYGYTF. The CDR3 DNA follows: TGTGCCAGCAGCTCCTTCGAACTGGACAGCTATGGCTACACCTTC.

The rearrangement joins TRBV18 to TRBJ2-1; maybe TRBD1 (6 bases). Trimming stripped 4 bases from V and 5 bases from J, with 12 bases between. Germline-derived CDR1 and CDR2 are KGHSH and LQKENI. The CDR3 is 14 residues long. CDR3 amino acids: CASSLLRGDNEQFF. The CDR3 nucleotides read TGTGCCAGCTCACTACTCAGGGGAGACAATGAGCAGTTCTTC.

This chain uses TRBV4-1 with TRBJ1-4; D is unclear. CDR3 length: 16 residues. V gave up 0 bases and J gave up 0 bases, with 8 bases separating them. CDR1 and CDR2 from the germline V gene are MGHRA and YSYEKL. The CDR3 nucleotides are TGCGCCAGCAGCCAAGAGGGCCGGCCAACTAATGAAAAACTGTTTTTT. It codes for CASSQEGRPTNEKLFF.

This clone appeared a single time. V usage is TRBV5-1 and J usage is TRBJ2-3; possibly TRBD1 or TRBD2 for D (6 bases each). CDR1 SGHRS and CDR2 YFSETQ come from the germline V gene. The CDR3 has 15 residues. Trimming stripped 4 bases from V and 0 bases from J, with 12 bases between. The CDR3 spells CASSMGGPSTDTQYF. In DNA, the CDR3 is TGCGCCAGCAGCATGGGGGGCCCAAGCACAGATACGCAGTATTTT.

V and J are TRBV2 and TRBJ1-4; TRBD1 is a possible D gene (6 bases). The CDR3 is made up of 14 amino acids. CDR1 and CDR2 (germline): SNHLY, FYNNEI. Trimming pared 6 bases from V and 3 bases from J, leaving 11 bases between. DNA of the CDR3: TGTGCCAGCAGCGTGGACAGAGCTAATGAAAAACTGTTTTTT. It encodes CASSVDRANEKLFF.

The chain couples TRBV18 to TRBJ2-2; 8 positions match TRBD1. Germline CDR1 reads KGHSH; CDR2 reads LQKENI. J gave up 1 base and V 4 bases, and 5 bases lay outside the gene matches. The CDR3 is 16 residues long. Here the CDR3 DNA reads TGTGCCAGCTCACTGAAGGGACAGGTGAACACCGGGGAGCTGTTTTTT. Residues: CASSLKGQVNTGELFF.